This TCR beta chain came from a study of blood T cell repertoires in COVID-19. Study information: Material from acute and convalescent COVID-19 was sourced from the United States, Italy and Spain. The analysed material was cDNA or gDNA that came from T cells, B-cell-depleted T cells, or PBMCs.

In the original workflow: Amplifying reference gene primers gave estimates of nucleated cell counts. The method was immunoSEQ multiplex PCR; TCRdb's version includes in-frame clones alone and lacks a portion of them. The V and J calls and clone size are taken from that table; D and trimming were inferred from the DNA. The profile shows around 100,000 clones, around four fifths of them singletons. Trimming left V 1 base short and J 4 bases short, with 19 bases between. CDR1 and CDR2 (germline): LGHNA, YNFKEQ. CDR3 length: 18 amino acids. Source material: peripheral blood. The clonotype originates from a man between 65 and 80 years old with active or convalescent COVID-19. The rearrangement links TRBV4-2 to TRBJ1-4, with no clear D. Written as DNA, the CDR3 is TGTGCCAGCAGCCAAGGGTCTATTCGGCGGATAGGTAATGAAAAACTGTTTTTT. It yields the protein CASSQGSIRRIGNEKLFF.